Listed here is a single T cell receptor (beta chain). This sample is drawn from a study of blood T cell repertoires in COVID-19. TCRdb keeps only in-frame clones here, not all; method: immunoSEQ multiplex PCR. The table includes 60,000 to 85,000 clones, roughly four fifths detected once. V shed 4 bases, J shed 5 bases, and the junction held 7 bases outside the gene matches. This CDR3 spans 15 amino acids. From germline, CDR1 is SGHNT and CDR2 YYREEE (reference sequence). V is TRBV5-4 and J is TRBJ2-3; 10 positions agree with TRBD2. The receptor comes from a man between 65 and 85 years old with acute or convalescent COVID-19. The sequencing sample was made of peripheral blood. CDR3: CASSRTSGPEDTQYF. In nucleotides, the CDR3 is TGTGCCAGCAGCCGGACTAGCGGTCCTGAAGATACGCAGTATTTT.